A selection of T cell receptor beta chains follows, all from one sample in a study of breast tumors, draining lymph nodes, adjacent tissues. TCRdb called the multiplex PCR reads again in MiXCR, with one record for every CDR3 protein. The data contain 200,000 to 300,000 distinct CDR3 sequences, 30% of them singletons. Sequenced: axillary lymph node tissue. The source of these receptors is a female donor with breast cancer. Some clones in this sample may be carry-over from other donors' samples. The CDR3 runs from the conserved cysteine through the conserved F or W. Fields, in order: V gene, CDR3 protein.

v_gene: TRBV6-1; CDR3aa: CASSEARLVNNEQFF
v_gene: TRBV29-1; CDR3aa: CSVEVPPLYEQCF
v_gene: TRBV9; CDR3aa: CASSALDRGQGYTF
v_gene: TRBV29-1; CDR3aa: CSVDGLAGGSDTQYF
v_gene: TRBV4-3; CDR3aa: CASSQAPGGGGETQYF
v_gene: TRBV6-1; CDR3aa: CASTLGGWDSPLHF
v_gene: TRBV3-2; CDR3aa: CPSTSTTGVGEKLFF
v_gene: TRBV9; CDR3aa: CASSVGGRGRDEKLFF
v_gene: TRBV7-9; CDR3aa: CASSASSGGHQETQYF
v_gene: TRBV2; CDR3aa: CASSGTGDNQPQHF
v_gene: TRBV20-1; CDR3aa: CSASIRGVGEQYF
v_gene: TRBV6-5; CDR3aa: CASWVAGQKETQYF
v_gene: TRBV11-3; CDR3aa: CASSLRDRAYF
v_gene: TRBV20-1; CDR3aa: CSAAQTSGSWTDTQYF
v_gene: TRBV2; CDR3aa: CASLPGTYTRELFF
v_gene: TRBV20-1; CDR3aa: CSASGVSGSLRRETQYF
v_gene: TRBV29-1; CDR3aa: CSVERGSNTEAFF
v_gene: TRBV11-3; CDR3aa: CASSLAGRATDTQYF
v_gene: TRBV5-1; CDR3aa: CASSASTGSGELFF
v_gene: TRBV28; CDR3aa: CASNPADRVNGYTF
v_gene: TRBV18; CDR3aa: CASSPPGLSGNTIYF
v_gene: TRBV12-3/TRBV12-4; CDR3aa: CASRLAPENYGYTF
v_gene: TRBV20-1; CDR3aa: CSARDRIGGSFNNEQFF
v_gene: TRBV5-8; CDR3aa: CASSTGTGAYEQYF
v_gene: TRBV19; CDR3aa: CASSPRWTSGTDTQYF
v_gene: TRBV6-5; CDR3aa: CASSELAGSSGANVLTF
v_gene: TRBV6-2/TRBV6-3; CDR3aa: CASSYPSAKGNEQFF
v_gene: TRBV11-2; CDR3aa: CASSLPRWATPNTGELFF
v_gene: TRBV5-1; CDR3aa: CASRSDLGGSDTQYF